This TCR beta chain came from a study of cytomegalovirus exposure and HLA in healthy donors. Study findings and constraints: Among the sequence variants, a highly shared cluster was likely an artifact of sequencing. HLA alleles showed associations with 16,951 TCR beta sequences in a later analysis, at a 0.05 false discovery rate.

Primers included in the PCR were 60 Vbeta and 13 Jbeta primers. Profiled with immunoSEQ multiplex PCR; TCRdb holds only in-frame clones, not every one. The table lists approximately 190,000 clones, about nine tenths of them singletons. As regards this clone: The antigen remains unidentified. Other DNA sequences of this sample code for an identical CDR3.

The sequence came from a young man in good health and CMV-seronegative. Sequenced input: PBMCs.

CDR3 amino acids: CASSLLQSNQPQHF. In DNA form, the CDR3 reads TGTGCCAGCAGCTTACTACAGAGCAATCAGCCCCAGCATTTT. The chain has TRBV7-6 and TRBJ1-5; D unresolved. V was shortened by 2 bases and J by 1 base, with 6 bases between the two germline ends. Germline values: CDR1 SGHVS, CDR2 FNYEAQ. The CDR3 spans 14 residues.